The 27 T cell receptor beta chains below were found in one sample sequenced in a study of CD8+CD57+ T cells in acquired aplastic anemia. CDR3 and TCR beta VDJ profiling relied on genomic DNA as the template. Each CDR3 protein is one row after TCRdb ran MiXCR on the reads. There are roughly 250,000 distinct CDR3 sequences in the sample; roughly half occur only once, and 7% to 9.5% lies in the top ten. CD8+CD57+ cell expansion had been shown by flow cytometry in patients chosen for sequencing. Source material: sorted CD4+, CD8+, or CD8+CD57+ T cells (not recorded which) from PBMCs. The receptors were gathered from a human donor with aplastic anemia.

The gene calls are TRBV29-1 and TRBJ2-7; 9 nucleotides line up with TRBD1. CDR1 SQVTM and CDR2 ANQGSEA come from the germline V gene. The CDR3 runs to 14 residues. Trimming took 4 bases from V and 3 from J; bases not matched to a gene: 7. The CDR3 bases are TGCAGCGTTGGGGACAGGGCATTAGGCTACGAGCAGTACTTC. This encodes CSVGDRALGYEQYF.

Ten or more counts support this clonotype. The DNA of the CDR3 is TGTGCCACCAGTGATTTTCATGAGCAGTTCTTC. Protein sequence: CATSDFHEQFF. V gene TRBV24-1 combines with J gene TRBJ2-1; D remains ambiguous. The CDR3 covers 11 residues. Germline-derived CDR1 and CDR2 are KGHDR and SFDVKD. V lost 1 base to trimming and J lost 8 bases, with 2 bases between them.

The V gene is TRBV4-1, the J gene TRBJ2-5, with 8 bases matching TRBD2. J was trimmed by 5 bases and V by 4 bases; bases with no gene match: 6. The CDR3 consists of 14 residues. Germline values: CDR1 MGHRA, CDR2 YSYEKL. DNA of the CDR3: TGCGCCAGCAGCCTCCGACTAGCGCGCGAGACCCAGTACTTC. Its protein is CASSLRLARETQYF.

A remark on this clonotype: This may arise from a read error, as a much more abundant clone is one base away. The CDR3 spells CASSLVETANTGEPFF. DNA of the CDR3: TGTGCCAGCAGTTTAGTCGAGACAGCGAACACCGGGGAGCCGTTTTTT. The chain is built from TRBV12-3 or TRBV12-4 and TRBJ2-2; perhaps D is TRBD1 or TRBD2 (5 bases each). The CDR3 runs 16 residues.

This rearrangement joins TRBV20-1 to TRBJ1-5; 9 positions match TRBD1. The CDR3 sequence is 15 residues long. The V segment lost 3 bases and the J segment 9 bases; nucleotides outside the gene matches: 12. CDR1 and CDR2 (germline): DFQATT, SNEGSKA (reference sequence). CDR3 sequence: CSASFDGTGIRPQHF. The CDR3 DNA sequence: TGCAGTGCTAGCTTCGACGGGACAGGGATCCGGCCCCAGCATTTT.

The chain joins TRBV7-2 to TRBJ2-5; D is possibly TRBD2 (5 bases). V lost 5 bases, J lost 4 bases, and 8 bases lay in between. Germline assignment: CDR1 SGHTA and CDR2 FQGNSA. CDR3 size: 12 residues. In DNA form, the CDR3 reads TGTGCCAGCAGCCAGCGGTCAGAGACCCAGTACTTC. Residues: CASSQRSETQYF.

This clonotype was recorded many times. This chain links TRBV4-1 with TRBJ1-2; D gene ambiguous. The ends were cut back, 0 bases at V and 3 bases at J, with 8 bases in the middle. The CDR3 spans 14 residues. Germline CDR1 and CDR2: MGHRA and YSYEKL. CDR3 bases: TGCGCCAGCAGCCAAGATCAGAACTACTATGGCTACACCTTC. Translated: CASSQDQNYYGYTF.

V usage is TRBV20-1 and J usage is TRBJ2-3; possibly TRBD1 for D (5 bases). Trimming removed 5 bases from V and 4 bases from J, with 10 bases in between. This CDR3 region has 12 residues. Germline V lookup: CDR1 DFQATT, CDR2 SNEGSKA (reference sequence). The CDR3 loop reads CSAGAGADTQYF. CDR3 in DNA: TGCAGTGCTGGGGCTGGGGCAGATACGCAGTATTTT.

Worth noting for this clonotype: Since the CDR3 does not end with the conserved phenylalanine or tryptophan, this likely comes from a read error. It is unclear where the CDR3 begins or ends on the DNA, so no DNA is shown, and the CDR3 is as TCRdb lists it. This chain uses TRBV7-9 with TRBJ1-3. Germline V gene lookup returns CDR1 SEHNR and CDR2 FQNEAQ (reference sequence). The CDR3 is 10 residues long, counting both termini. The chain's CDR3 is CASSLGRDLA.

This chain joins TRBV29-1 and TRBJ1-2, with D perhaps matching TRBD1 (6 bases). The CDR3 runs to 12 residues. CDR1 is SQVTM, CDR2 ANQGSEA, per germline. Trimming took off 5 bases at V and 2 bases at J, with 9 bases between the two ends. The CDR3 region is CSVSDRNYGYTF. The CDR3 coding sequence is TGCAGCGTTTCCGACAGGAACTATGGCTACACCTTC. Looking up the rest from reference TRBV29-1 and TRBJ1-2 gives the full variable domain: SAVISQKPSRDICQRGTSLTIQCQVDSQVTMMFWYRQQPGQSLTLIATANQGSEATYESGFVIDKFPISRPNLTFSTLTVSNMSPEDSSIYLCSVSDRNYGYTFGSGTRLTVV.

The chain has TRBV6-5 and TRBJ2-1, with no clear D. This CDR3 has 13 residues. Germline CDR1 is MNHEY and CDR2 is SVGAGI. Trimming pared 8 bases from V and 0 bases from J, leaving 8 bases between. The CDR3 protein is CASQESSYNEQFF. CDR3 coding DNA: TGTGCCAGCCAGGAGAGCTCCTACAATGAGCAGTTCTTC.

Remarks on this clonotype: The CDR3 ends on some other residue instead of the conserved phenylalanine or tryptophan, so this is likely a read error. The chain combines TRBV7-9 with TRBJ2-7; 10 bases match TRBD2. The V segment lost 4 bases and the J segment 6 bases; nucleotides outside the gene matches: 27. Germline CDR1 SEHNR, CDR2 FQNEAQ (reference sequence). The CDR3 has 21 amino acids. DNA of the CDR3: TGTGCCAGCAGCTCCCCCCCTAGCGGGGGAGAGGTCCGCCCCCCGGAAGGCGAGCAGTACTAC. This translates into CASSSPPSGGEVRPPEGEQYY.

At least ten counts were recorded for this clonotype. The chain recombines TRBV6-5 with TRBJ2-7; D possibly matches TRBD1 or TRBD2 (5 bases each). Germline CDR1 is MNHEY and CDR2 is SVGAGI. With 2 bases removed from V and 2 bases from J, the gap between germline ends came to 16 bases. The CDR3 is made up of 16 amino acids. The CDR3 nucleotides read TGTGCCAGCAGTTACGGGTGGGGGACCGGTACCTACGAGCAGTACTTC. Protein: CASSYGWGTGTYEQYF.

The chain carries TRBV15 and TRBJ2-7; 7 nucleotides line up with TRBD1. The germline V gene encodes CDR1 LNHNV and CDR2 YYDKDF (reference sequence). The CDR3 spans 16 residues. J lost 3 bases, V lost 0 bases, and 8 bases had no gene match. DNA of the CDR3: TGTGCCACCAGCAGAGAGAAGGGCAGGGGGTACTACGAGCAGTACTTC. Translating gives CATSREKGRGYYEQYF.

This clonotype was found many times. V and J are TRBV9 and TRBJ1-1; the D gene is possibly TRBD1 (5 bases). Deletions cut 2 bases from V and 0 bases from J, with 14 bases between. CDR1 and CDR2 (germline): SGDLS, YYNGEE. This CDR3 contains 16 residues. The CDR3 spells CASSVYPGAVNTEAFF. In DNA, the CDR3 is TGTGCCAGCAGCGTTTACCCCGGGGCGGTGAACACTGAAGCTTTCTTT.

About this clonotype itself: This sequence may be a read error, since a much larger clone differs from it by one base. The gene calls are TRBV2 and TRBJ2-1, with D possibly called TRBD1 or TRBD2 (5 bases each). Germline assignment: CDR1 SNHLY and CDR2 FYNNEI. The length of the CDR3 is 15 residues. CDR3 DNA sequence: TGTGCCAGCAGCTCCAGGGACCTCCCTGGAAATGAGCGGTTCTTC. It yields the protein CASSSRDLPGNERFF.

The chain carries TRBV29-1 and TRBJ1-1, with a weak D call TRBD1 (5 bases). Per germline, CDR1 SQVTM and CDR2 ANQGSEA. The CDR3 contains 13 residues. V was shortened by 3 bases and J by 1 base, with 9 bases between the two germline ends. The CDR3, as DNA: TGCAGCGTTGAGGGGGGACCGAACACTGAAGCTTTCTTT. This encodes CSVEGGPNTEAFF.

Many counts were recorded for this clonotype. The CDR3 DNA reads as TGTGCCACCAGTGATTGGACTAGCGGGAGAGACACCGGGGAGCTGTTTTTT. Its translation is CATSDWTSGRDTGELFF. The J gene is TRBJ2-2, the V gene TRBV24-1; 13 bases fit TRBD2. CDR3 length: 17 residues. Trimming at V came to 2 bases and at J to 3 bases, leaving 2 bases not matched to a gene. CDR1 and CDR2 from the germline V gene are KGHDR and SFDVKD.

The chain links TRBV7-9 to TRBJ2-1; D gene uncertain. Germline V gene data show CDR1 as SEHNR and CDR2 as FQNEAQ (reference sequence). V gave up 3 bases and J gave up 10 bases, with 10 bases separating them. The CDR3 covers 12 residues. CDR3 protein: CASSFFQDEQFF. CDR3 DNA: TGTGCCAGCAGCTTTTTCCAAGACGAGCAGTTCTTC.

The chain joins TRBV20-1 to TRBJ2-7, with a weak D call TRBD2 (6 bases). This CDR3 spans 16 amino acids. V gave up 0 bases and J gave up 2 bases, with 17 bases separating them. CDR1 and CDR2 from the germline V gene are DFQATT and SNEGSKA (reference sequence). CDR3 residues: CSARDPEGASPYEQYF. The CDR3 region has the DNA TGCAGTGCTAGAGATCCGGAGGGAGCATCCCCCTACGAGCAGTACTTC.

A few counts support this clonotype. This CDR3 is CASSFSTGTHPYEQYF. In DNA, the CDR3 is TGTGCCAGCAGTTTCTCCACGGGGACGCATCCCTACGAGCAGTACTTC. V and J are TRBV7-8 and TRBJ2-7; either TRBD1 or TRBD2 may supply D (5 bases each). Trimming removed 6 bases at V and 2 bases at J, with 20 bases between. Per germline, CDR1 SGHVS and CDR2 FQNEAQ. The CDR3 runs 16 residues.

This clonotype occurred many times. The rearrangement links TRBV6-6 to TRBJ2-1; 7 nucleotides agree with TRBD1. Germline V gene data show CDR1 as MNHNY and CDR2 as SVGAGI (reference sequence). This CDR3 is 13 amino acids long. V shed 7 bases and J 4 bases; nucleotides not matched to a gene: 4. This chain's CDR3 is CASTYRGYNEQFF. CDR3 in DNA: TGTGCCAGCACCTACAGGGGATACAATGAGCAGTTCTTC.

The chain combines TRBV7-9 with TRBJ1-5; D perhaps matches TRBD1 (5 bases). V dropped 4 bases and J dropped 2 bases, with 9 bases sitting between them. CDR1 is SEHNR and CDR2 is FQNEAQ in the germline V gene (reference sequence). The CDR3 is 14 amino acids. CDR3 bases: TGTGCCAGCAGCTCCAGGGTAGGCAATCAGCCCCAGCATTTT. Translating it yields CASSSRVGNQPQHF.

At least ten counts were recorded for this clonotype. The J gene is TRBJ2-7, the V gene TRBV12-3 or TRBV12-4; perhaps TRBD2 as D (6 bases). The CDR3 has 14 residues. The V gene lost 2 bases and the J gene lost 1 base, with 9 bases spanning the gap. The CDR3 spells CASSLMGGSYEQYF. Here the CDR3 DNA reads TGTGCCAGCAGTTTAATGGGGGGATCCTACGAGCAGTACTTC.

The V and J genes are TRBV5-1 and TRBJ1-4, with D uncertain. CDR3 length: 15 residues. Germline CDR1 and CDR2: SGHRS and YFSETQ. V shed 0 bases and J shed 7 bases, with 13 bases lying between them. CDR3 nucleotide sequence: TGCGCCAGCAGCTTGGATCCGGGAATGAGTGAAAAACTGTTTTTT. Translated: CASSLDPGMSEKLFF. The entire variable domain, with the rest obtained from reference TRBV5-1 and TRBJ1-4, is as follows: KAGVTQTPRYLIKTRGQQVTLSCSPISGHRSVSWYQQTPGQGLQFLFEYFSETQRNKGNFPGRFSGRQFSNSRSEMNVSTLELGDSALYLCASSLDPGMSEKLFFGSGTQLSVL.

This chain joins TRBV25-1 and TRBJ1-5; D unclear. The V gene's germline CDR1 is MGHDK and CDR2 SYGVNS. V gave up 4 bases and J gave up 6 bases, with 7 bases separating them. The CDR3 has 12 amino acids. CDR3 DNA: TGTGCCAGCAGTGGGGGAGCTCAGCCCCAGCATTTT. Amino acid sequence: CASSGGAQPQHF.

Many counts were recorded for this clonotype. The genes are TRBV9 and TRBJ2-7; 13 nucleotides agree with TRBD2. The germline V gene encodes CDR1 SGDLS and CDR2 YYNGEE. V lost 0 bases and J lost 5; bases outside the gene matches: 2. The CDR3 length is 15 residues. CDR3 sequence: CASSVGGTSGDEQYF. The DNA for the CDR3 is TGTGCCAGCAGCGTAGGCGGGACTAGCGGGGACGAGCAGTACTTC.